This entry lists 15 T cell receptor beta chains sequenced from one sample in a study of blood T cell repertoires in COVID-19. Using immunoSEQ multiplex PCR, the repertoire was profiled, and TCRdb retains in-frame clones only, with some absent. The sample includes some 150,000 clones, roughly 85% of them seen just once. What was sequenced was peripheral blood. The receptor source for this set is a woman between 55 and 75 years old with COVID-19, enrolled during active disease.

This chain connects TRBV7-9 to TRBJ1-3; a possible D gene is TRBD1 (6 bases). The germline V gene has CDR1 SEHNR and CDR2 FQNEAQ (reference sequence). This CDR3 spans 16 amino acids. V lost 8 bases to trimming and J lost 0 bases, with 17 bases between them. CDR3 DNA: TGTGCCAGCGATCGGAGGGGGGGGCTCTCTGGAAACACCATATATTTT. Residues: CASDRRGGLSGNTIYF.

V gene TRBV10-1 combines with J gene TRBJ1-6, with a tentative D call TRBD1 (6 bases). The CDR3 spans 15 residues. Germline V gene sequence: CDR1 WNHNN, CDR2 SYGVQD (reference sequence). V lost 4 bases to trimming and J lost 7 bases, with 14 bases between them. CDR3 protein: CASSVQGSWNSPLHF. Written as DNA, the CDR3 is TGCGCCAGCAGTGTGCAGGGGAGTTGGAATTCACCCCTCCACTTT.

The genes are TRBV10-3 and TRBJ2-2, with 7 bases lining up with TRBD1. This CDR3 contains 15 residues. Trimming at V came to 2 bases and at J to 4 bases, leaving 4 bases not matched to a gene. Germline-derived CDR1 and CDR2 are ENHRY and SYGVKD. The CDR3 loop reads CAISEKGASTGELFF. The CDR3 DNA reads TGTGCCATCAGTGAGAAGGGGGCGAGCACCGGGGAGCTGTTTTTT.

The J gene is TRBJ1-1, the V gene TRBV3-1 (or the pseudogene TRBV3-2); 8 bases line up with TRBD1. Unmatched junction bases numbered 4, after V lost 3 bases and J lost 4 bases. Germline values: CDR1 LGHDT, CDR2 YNNKEL (reference sequence). The CDR3 length is 14 residues. The CDR3 DNA reads as TGTGCCAGCAGCCAGTCGACAGGGGCCACTGAAGCTTTCTTT. As protein: CASSQSTGATEAFF.

This clone was seen more than once but under ten times. The V call is TRBV13, the J call TRBJ2-3; TRBD2 agrees at 12 bases. Per germline, CDR1 PRHDT and CDR2 FYEKMQ (reference sequence). The V and J ends lost 4 bases and 1 base, in that order; junction bases with no gene match: 0. This CDR3 region has 15 residues. The CDR3, as DNA: TGTGCCAGCAGCTGGACTAGCGGGGGCACAGATACGCAGTATTTT. Encoded protein: CASSWTSGGTDTQYF.

The genes are TRBV4-1 and TRBJ1-1; the match to TRBD1 covers 8 bases. This CDR3 comprises 14 residues. Germline V gene lookup returns CDR1 MGHRA and CDR2 YSYEKL. J gave up 10 bases and V 4 bases, and 11 bases lay outside the gene matches. The CDR3 region is CASSPQTGGPGAFF. The CDR3 region has the DNA TGCGCCAGCAGCCCTCAAACAGGGGGACCGGGAGCTTTCTTT.

The chain joins TRBV4-3 to TRBJ1-5; 8 positions agree with TRBD1. The J segment lost 2 bases and the V segment lost 9 bases, leaving 12 bases of the junction unmatched. CDR1 is LGHNA and CDR2 is YSLEER in the germline V gene. The CDR3 is 16 amino acids. The CDR3 nucleotides are TGCGCCAGGGGACAGGAGCCCTTCTCTGGCAATCAGCCCCAGCATTTT. It encodes CARGQEPFSGNQPQHF.

This clone was seen only a few times. The chain combines TRBV5-4 with TRBJ2-2; 11 positions match TRBD1. CDR3 length equals 15 residues. J lost 5 bases, V lost 3 bases, and 3 bases had no gene match. CDR1 and CDR2 from the germline V gene are SGHNT and YYREEE (reference sequence). CDR3 amino acids: CASSSGTGGTGELFF. DNA of the CDR3: TGTGCCAGCAGCTCCGGGACAGGGGGGACCGGGGAGCTGTTTTTT.

The J gene is TRBJ1-2, the V gene TRBV12-5, with 9 positions matching TRBD1. The CDR3 is 14 residues long. The V gene end was trimmed by 1 base and the J gene end by 6 bases; junction bases not matched to a gene: 3. Germline V gene data show CDR1 as LGHNT and CDR2 as FRNRAP. CDR3 in DNA: TGTGCTAGTGGTTTGGGGCGGACAGGGGATGGCTACACCTTC. Its translation is CASGLGRTGDGYTF.

This clone has only a few counts. The chain employs TRBV3-1 (or the pseudogene TRBV3-2) and TRBJ2-2, with 9 bases matching TRBD1. CDR3 length: 18 amino acids. Per the germline V gene, CDR1 is LGHDT and CDR2 is YNNKEL (reference sequence). V trimming: 0 bases; J trimming: 5 bases; junction bases outside the gene matches: 10. CDR3 residues: CASSQDSPGTGITGELFF. CDR3 nucleotides: TGTGCCAGCAGCCAAGACTCCCCCGGGACAGGGATAACCGGGGAGCTGTTTTTT.

The chain couples TRBV15 to TRBJ2-7, with 10 bases matching TRBD1. The junction had 10 bases not matched to a gene; V was cut back by 0 bases and J by 5 bases. The CDR3 contains 17 residues. Germline CDR1 and CDR2: LNHNV and YYDKDF (reference sequence). CDR3 region: CATSRDYPGQGSHEQYF. The CDR3 nucleotides read TGTGCCACCAGCAGAGATTACCCGGGACAGGGGTCCCACGAGCAGTACTTC.

The gene calls are TRBV7-3 and TRBJ1-1; 9 bases are a match to TRBD1. V was clipped by 4 bases and J by 4 bases; unmatched bases: 10. Germline V gene lookup returns CDR1 SGHTA and CDR2 FQGTGA. The CDR3 has 16 residues. In nucleotides, the CDR3 is TGTGCCAGCAGCTACTCCCAGCCGGGACAGGGCACTGAAGCTTTCTTT. It yields the protein CASSYSQPGQGTEAFF.

The rearrangement joins TRBV30 to TRBJ1-1, with D tentatively TRBD1 (5 bases). The germline gives CDR1 GTSNPN, CDR2 SVGIG (reference sequence). The CDR3 spans 11 residues. V was trimmed by 3 bases and J by 5 bases, leaving 7 bases between them. This CDR3 is CAWSRQTEAFF. CDR3 DNA: TGTGCCTGGAGCCGACAGACTGAAGCTTTCTTT.

J is TRBJ2-1 and V is TRBV7-2; 13 positions agree with TRBD2. The CDR3 has 16 residues. Germline trimming cut 3 bases from V and 7 bases from J; bases unmatched to any gene: 6. The germline gives CDR1 SGHTA, CDR2 FQGNSA. The DNA of the CDR3 is TGTGCCAGCAGCTTTACTAGCGGGGGGGTTATGAATGAGCAGTTCTTC. Translation gives CASSFTSGGVMNEQFF.

The J gene is TRBJ2-7, the V gene TRBV4-2; D is possibly TRBD1 (5 bases). The V end lost 4 bases, the J end lost 5 bases, and 12 bases lay between the germline ends. There are 13 residues in the CDR3. Germline V gene lookup returns CDR1 LGHNA and CDR2 YNFKEQ. The CDR3 DNA reads TGTGCCAGCAGCCTTGCAGGGCCGAACGAGCAGTACTTC. It codes for CASSLAGPNEQYF.